The 6 T cell receptor beta chains below come from one sample, sequenced in a study of cytomegalovirus exposure and HLA in healthy donors. PCR employed 60 Vbeta and 13 Jbeta primers. Libraries were prepared by immunoSEQ multiplex PCR; TCRdb keeps only in-frame clonotypes and omits some of them. The sample carries 310,000 or so clones, 70% to 90% recorded once. The sequencing input was PBMCs. These receptors all stem from a young woman in good health and CMV-seronegative.

This chain joins TRBV19 and TRBJ2-5; D might be TRBD2 (5 bases). Germline-derived CDR1 and CDR2 are LNHDA and SQIVND (reference sequence). The CDR3 is made up of 13 amino acids. Deletions cut 3 bases from V and 5 bases from J, with 10 bases between. CDR3 nucleotide sequence: TGTGCCAGTAGTATTGTGAGGGAGGAGACCCAGTACTTC. Translating gives CASSIVREETQYF.

This chain joins TRBV14 and TRBJ1-6, with D unresolved. Trimming removed 3 bases from V and 7 bases from J, with 19 bases in between. Germline V CDR1 and CDR2: SGHDN, FVKESK. This CDR3 has 17 residues. DNA for the CDR3: TGTGCCAGCAGCCATTCTTTAGGAGGAGCCTCGAATTCACCCCTCCACTTT. Translation gives CASSHSLGGASNSPLHF.

The V gene is TRBV19, the J gene TRBJ2-7, with TRBD2 matching 8 bases. V shed 10 bases and J 5 bases; nucleotides not matched to a gene: 10. This CDR3 is built from 13 residues. Germline V lookup: CDR1 LNHDA, CDR2 SQIVND (reference sequence). CDR3 region: CAKLLAEANEQYF. The CDR3 DNA reads as TGTGCCAAATTACTAGCGGAGGCAAACGAGCAGTACTTC.

This chain joins TRBV7-9 and TRBJ2-1; 10 bases align to TRBD2. Per germline, CDR1 SEHNR and CDR2 FQNEAQ (reference sequence). V lost 4 bases to trimming and J lost 5 bases; unmatched junction nucleotides: 8. The CDR3 contains 16 residues. CDR3 loop: CASSSRERGGHNEQFF. CDR3 bases: TGTGCCAGCAGCTCCAGAGAGCGGGGGGGTCACAATGAGCAGTTCTTC.

This chain connects TRBV19 to TRBJ1-5; TRBD1 might be the D (6 bases). There are 15 residues in the CDR3. V lost 5 bases, J lost 0 bases, and 11 bases lay in between. Germline assignment: CDR1 LNHDA and CDR2 SQIVND (reference sequence). The CDR3 DNA sequence: TGTGCCAGTAGTCGTGGACAGCTTAGCAATCAGCCCCAGCATTTT. This sequence encodes CASSRGQLSNQPQHF.

This chain connects TRBV4-2 to TRBJ1-1, with D uncertain. V lost 5 bases and J lost 1, with 17 bases in between. CDR3 size: 16 residues. Germline V CDR1 and CDR2: LGHNA, YNFKEQ. The CDR3 sequence: CASSLAGVRPNTEAFF. The DNA of the CDR3 is TGTGCCAGCAGCTTGGCCGGGGTCAGACCGAACACTGAAGCTTTCTTT.